This TCR beta chain originates from a study of T cells in Graves' hyperthyroidism and ophthalmopathy. Study conclusions and caveats: Stable hyperthyroidism and ophthalmopathy were separated using 13 V-J signatures. Peripheral blood also featured most of the thyroid clonotypes expanded above 0.001. The model anticipated ophthalmopathy a median around six months pre-onset.

The CDR3 contains 16 residues. Germline CDR1 SGHTA, CDR2 FQGNSA. The V end was cut by 6 bases, the J end by 1 base, with 18 bases between. This clonotype was counted many times. The antigen is not known. Amplification targeted TCR beta CDR3 regions from RNA transcripts. The HTBI primer set drove a first-round RT-PCR of the TCR CDR3. TCRdb processed the multiplex PCR reads anew with MiXCR; each CDR3 protein has one entry. The table records under 450,000 distinct CDR3 sequences, 15% to 17% of them present only once. Sequenced sample: blood. This TCR came from a woman younger than 35 with Graves' hyperthyroidism. V is TRBV7-2 and J is TRBJ2-5; D not certain. CDR3 sequence reads: CASRWEGTSLQETQYF. CDR3 sequence (DNA): TGTGCCAGCAGGTGGGAAGGTACCTCACTCCAAGAGACCCAGTACTTC. The full variable domain, its missing parts supplied by reference TRBV7-2 and TRBJ2-5, is GAGVSQSPSNKVTEKGKDVELRCDPISGHTALYWYRQSLGQGLEFLIYFQGNSAPDKSGLPSDRFSAERTGGSVSTLTIQRTQQEDSAVYLCASRWEGTSLQETQYFGPGTRLLVL.